This is a list of T cell receptor beta chains from one sample in a study of T cells in Graves' hyperthyroidism and ophthalmopathy. TCRdb ran MiXCR on the multiplex PCR reads and lists one entry per CDR3 protein. The table records hundreds of thousands of distinct CDR3 sequences, around 13% of them present only once. Sequenced: blood. The receptors come from a woman aged 45-60 years with Graves' ophthalmopathy. Each CDR3 is given with its conserved first and last residue. A D gene is named only where the DNA matches it firmly. Not every row has a clone size; where given, it reads once, few, many or a size class.

TRBV27,.,few,TRBJ1-4,TGTGCCAGCAGGCGTGGGCAGGTCGGTGAAAAACTGTTTTTT,CASRRGQVGEKLFF
TRBV11-2,TRBD2,.,TRBJ2-1,TGTGCCAGCAGCTCAGCGGGACTACCCTACAATGAGCAGTTCTTC,CASSSAGLPYNEQFF
TRBV12-3/TRBV12-4,TRBD2,few,TRBJ2-1,TGTGCCAGCAGTTCCGGGACTAGCGGACACAATGAGCAGTTCTTC,CASSSGTSGHNEQFF
TRBV5-1,.,many,TRBJ2-5,TGCGCCAGCAGCTTGGAGGGCTTCGGGGAGACCCAGTACTTC,CASSLEGFGETQYF
TRBV7-9,.,few,TRBJ2-1,TGTGCCAGCAGCCAAACCGGCAATGAGCAGTTCTTC,CASSQTGNEQFF
TRBV25-1,.,few,TRBJ2-1,TGTGCCAGCAGTGTTACCGTCTCGGTCTACAGGGACAATGAGCAGTTCTTC,CASSVTVSVYRDNEQFF
TRBV6-6,.,few,TRBJ2-1,TGTGCCAGCAGTTACTCGATGGGGACCGATAACAATGAGCAGTTCTTC,CASSYSMGTDNNEQFF
TRBV7-8,.,many,TRBJ1-4,TGTGCCAGCAGCCCCGTAGGACACCTTAATGAAAAACTGTTTTTT,CASSPVGHLNEKLFF
TRBV5-1,TRBD2,many,TRBJ2-7,TGCGCCAGCAGCTTGGGCGGGAGCCCTTCTCGGGAGCAGTACTTC,CASSLGGSPSREQYF
TRBV2,.,few,TRBJ2-7,TGTGCCAGCAGTGAAGTACAGGGCCACGAGCAGTACTTC,CASSEVQGHEQYF
TRBV7-6,.,many,TRBJ1-1,TGTGCCAGCAGCTCCCCAAACGAGGGTGGGGAAGCTTTCTTT,CASSSPNEGGEAFF
TRBV9,.,few,TRBJ2-7,TGTGCCAGCAGCGTAGCCACAGGGGCGGGGACCTACGAGCAGTACTTC,CASSVATGAGTYEQYF
TRBV7-8,.,many,TRBJ1-2,TGTGCCAGCAGCTTAGCCGGACGCAAAGCTTATGGCTACACCTTC,CASSLAGRKAYGYTF
TRBV28,.,many,TRBJ2-7,TGTGCCACCAACAAGGGGGAAGGGAAGCGCTACGAGCAGTACTTC,CATNKGEGKRYEQYF
TRBV29-1,.,many,TRBJ2-2,TGCAGCGTTGACGGAGGGGGCGCCGTATCCGGGGAGCTGTTTTTT,CSVDGGGAVSGELFF
TRBV6-2/TRBV6-3,TRBD2,many,TRBJ2-3,TGTGCCAGCAGTTACCAGAGACTAGCGGGAGTCGTATTCACAGATACGCAGTATTTT,CASSYQRLAGVVFTDTQYF
TRBV19,TRBD1,.,TRBJ1-5,TGTGCCAGTAGCCGCACAGTCCGGGACAGGGCCGACGGTAGCAATCAGCCCCAGCATTTT,CASSRTVRDRADGSNQPQHF
TRBV7-2,.,many,TRBJ2-7,TGTGCCAGCAGCTTAGCGGGGGTGACGGGATACGAGCAGTACTTC,CASSLAGVTGYEQYF
TRBV14,.,.,TRBJ2-1,TGTGCCAGCAGCCTTTTATCTAGCGCCCTTCTCACCTACAATGAGCAGTTCTTC,CASSLLSSALLTYNEQFF
TRBV7-2,TRBD2,many,TRBJ2-1,TGTGCCAGCAGCTTATTGGGGACTAGCGGAGGTGAGCAGTTCTTC,CASSLLGTSGGEQFF
TRBV6-1,TRBD2,many,TRBJ2-7,TGTGCCAGCGCAAGGACTAGCGGGATCTACGAGCAGTACTTC,CASARTSGIYEQYF
TRBV7-8,.,many,TRBJ2-1,TGTGCCAGCCAGAGCTCCTACAATGAGCAGTTCTTC,CASQSSYNEQFF
TRBV19,.,.,TRBJ2-2,TGTGCCAGTAGTCGCCAGGTCCGGAACACCGGGGAGCTGTTTTTT,CASSRQVRNTGELFF
TRBV4-3,.,many,TRBJ1-1,TGCGCCAGCAGCCCCTACAGACACACAAATGAAGCTTTCTTT,CASSPYRHTNEAFF
TRBV9,.,few,TRBJ2-5,TGTGCCAGCAGCGTAGATCGGAGTGAGACCCAGTACTTC,CASSVDRSETQYF
TRBV7-9,TRBD1,many,TRBJ1-1,TGTGCCAGCAGCTTAGGAGGGACAGGGGCTATGAACACTGAAGCTTTCTTT,CASSLGGTGAMNTEAFF
TRBV20-1,.,many,TRBJ2-7,TGCAGTGCTAGAGTTTACGGGACGTCCTACGAGCAGTACTTC,CSARVYGTSYEQYF
TRBV27,TRBD2,.,TRBJ2-5,TGTGCCAGCAGCAGACTAGCGGGAGGGCGGGAAGAGACCCAGTACTTC,CASSRLAGGREETQYF
TRBV5-1,.,few,TRBJ2-1,TGCGCCAGCAGCACCTCCCGAGGAGGATTGTCCTACAATGAGCAGTTCTTC,CASSTSRGGLSYNEQFF
TRBV28,.,many,TRBJ1-1,TGTGCCACACACACGCCCGAAGCTTTCTTT,CATHTPEAFF
TRBV6-1,.,many,TRBJ1-5,TGTGCCAGCAGTAAGCGCAAGGACGGGTACAATCAGCCCCAGCATTTT,CASSKRKDGYNQPQHF
TRBV19,.,many,TRBJ1-5,TGTGCCAGTAGTGGACGCATTAGCAATCAGCCCCAGCATTTT,CASSGRISNQPQHF
TRBV13,.,many,TRBJ2-7,TGTGCCAGCAGCCGCCGGGGGTTGGGGGCGCGAACCTACGAGCAGTACTTC,CASSRRGLGARTYEQYF
TRBV14,.,.,TRBJ2-1,TGTGCCAGCAGCCAAGAACTAGCTGCTTACAATGAGCAGTTCTTC,CASSQELAAYNEQFF
TRBV20-1,.,many,TRBJ2-2,TGCAGTGCTAGACCGCCGACAGGATACACCGGGGAGCTGTTTTTT,CSARPPTGYTGELFF
TRBV6-6,.,many,TRBJ2-1,TGTGCCAGCAGTTACTCCGGGCAGGGACATCGGAATGAGCAGTTCTTC,CASSYSGQGHRNEQFF
TRBV19,TRBD2,.,TRBJ2-1,TGTGCCAGTAGTATAGCACTAGCGGGAGGGGGTTCCTACAATGAGCAGTTCTTC,CASSIALAGGGSYNEQFF
TRBV6-1,.,.,TRBJ2-7,TGTGCCAGCAGTGAAATTCAGGACGACTACGAGCAGTACTTC,CASSEIQDDYEQYF
TRBV20-1,TRBD2,many,TRBJ2-1,TGCAGTGCTACCACTCTACTAGCGGGAGTCCAACCCTTATCCTACAATGAGCAGTTCTTC,CSATTLLAGVQPLSYNEQFF
TRBV15,.,few,TRBJ2-2,TGTGCCACCAGCAGAGAGGGGGCCGGGGAGCTGTTTTTT,CATSREGAGELFF
TRBV12-3/TRBV12-4,.,many,TRBJ2-3,TGTGCCAGCAGTGACTTCCTGAGCACAGATACGCAGTATTTT,CASSDFLSTDTQYF
TRBV12-3/TRBV12-4,.,.,TRBJ2-7,TGTGCCAGCACAGGGGCTAGTACGTCCTACGAGCAGTACTTC,CASTGASTSYEQYF
TRBV5-4,.,many,TRBJ2-4,TGTGCCAGCAGCCGCGGCTTAGGGTTGGGTGACATTCAGTACTTC,CASSRGLGLGDIQYF
TRBV5-1,TRBD2,many,TRBJ2-5,TGCGCCAGCAGCCCGTTGACTAGCGGGAGTAGGGAGACCCAGTACTTC,CASSPLTSGSRETQYF
TRBV25-1,.,.,TRBJ1-2,TGTGCCAGCAGTGGGGGGGGTTCGTTGGGTGGCTACACCTTC,CASSGGGSLGGYTF